The rows below give T cell receptor beta chains drawn from one sample of a study of blood T cell repertoires in COVID-19. Generated by immunoSEQ multiplex PCR, the TCRdb table keeps only in-frame clones and is missing some. Of around 300,000 clones in the sample, under 90% were seen once. Sequenced material: peripheral blood. Receptors originate from a woman aged 40-49 years who had recovered from COVID-19. Each CDR3 is given with its conserved first and last residue. The D gene is left open where the match is weak. Clone size is given for some rows only: seen once, a few or many times, or a class if the clone is expanded.

size	V	length	J	D	CDR3	DNA
.	TRBV25-1	15	TRBJ1-2	TRBD1	CASSDAGTGAGGYTF	TGTGCCAGCAGTGATGCCGGGACAGGGGCCGGTGGCTACACCTTC
.	TRBV18	14	TRBJ1-6	TRBD1	CASSGTDYNSPLHF	TGTGCCAGCTCAGGGACAGACTATAATTCACCCCTCCACTTT
few	TRBV12-3/TRBV12-4	12	TRBJ1-5	.	CASSFARQPQHF	TGTGCCAGCAGTTTCGCGCGGCAGCCCCAGCATTTT
.	TRBV10-3	14	TRBJ1-2	.	CASKSPVGYYGYTF	TGTGCCAGCAAGTCCCCTGTCGGGTACTATGGCTACACCTTC
.	TRBV9	15	TRBJ2-3	.	CASSATGLVTDTQYF	TGTGCCAGCAGCGCGACGGGGTTGGTGACAGATACGCAGTATTTT
.	TRBV5-4	14	TRBJ2-3	.	CASSPSRGTDTQYF	TGTGCCAGCAGCCCCAGTAGAGGGACAGATACGCAGTATTTT
.	TRBV3-1/TRBV3-2	14	TRBJ1-1	.	CASSQVGRMTEAFF	TGTGCCAGCAGCCAAGTGGGCAGAATGACTGAAGCTTTCTTT
.	TRBV29-1	17	TRBJ2-1	.	CSVEGLGGFGSYNEQFF	TGCAGCGTTGAGGGTCTAGGAGGGTTCGGATCCTACAATGAGCAGTTCTTC
.	TRBV5-1	15	TRBJ2-4	TRBD2	CASSLTLAVGNIQYF	TGCGCCAGCAGCTTGACACTAGCGGTTGGGAACATTCAGTACTTC
.	TRBV7-9	15	TRBJ1-1	TRBD1	CASSAYRGLNTEAFF	TGTGCCAGCAGCGCCTACAGGGGTTTGAACACTGAAGCTTTCTTT
.	TRBV10-3	15	TRBJ2-7	.	CAISEGPAPTYEQYF	TGTGCCATCAGTGAGGGCCCCGCACCGACCTACGAGCAGTACTTC
.	TRBV5-8	16	TRBJ2-6	TRBD2	CASSLAGMAGANVLTF	TGTGCCAGCAGCTTAGCGGGGATGGCTGGGGCCAACGTCCTGACTTTC
.	TRBV7-9	13	TRBJ2-7	TRBD1	CAIGGTGTYEQYF	TGTGCCATAGGGGGGACAGGGACCTACGAGCAGTACTTC
.	TRBV18	17	TRBJ1-1	TRBD1	CASSPSGTATMNTEAFF	TGTGCCAGCTCACCATCGGGGACAGCAACAATGAACACTGAAGCTTTCTTT
.	TRBV3-1/TRBV3-2	14	TRBJ1-3	.	CASSQPGHGNTIYF	TGTGCCAGCAGCCAACCCGGACATGGAAACACCATATATTTT
.	TRBV7-3	13	TRBJ1-1	TRBD1	CASRETGGTEAFF	TGTGCCAGCAGAGAGACAGGGGGCACTGAAGCTTTCTTT
.	TRBV5-1	13	TRBJ1-5	.	CASSFGTGQPQHF	TGCGCCAGCAGCTTCGGAACGGGTCAGCCCCAGCATTTT
.	TRBV6-6	16	TRBJ2-1	.	CASSYSTGKGYNEQFF	TGTGCCAGCAGTTACTCGACCGGGAAGGGCTACAATGAGCAGTTCTTC
.	TRBV14	19	TRBJ2-1	TRBD2	CASSQASGRSLVDYNEQFF	TGTGCCAGCAGCCAGGCTAGCGGGAGGTCTCTTGTAGACTACAATGAGCAGTTCTTC
.	TRBV28	13	TRBJ2-2	.	CASSSTGSGELFF	TGTGCCAGCAGTTCCACAGGGTCCGGGGAGCTGTTTTTT
.	TRBV19	14	TRBJ1-1	.	CASSISAGNTEAFF	TGTGCCAGTAGTATCTCCGCGGGGAACACTGAAGCTTTCTTT
.	TRBV7-9	17	TRBJ2-4	TRBD2	CASSPVPLTSGRDIQYF	TGTGCCAGCAGTCCAGTCCCCCTGACTAGCGGGAGAGACATTCAGTACTTC
few	TRBV29-1	12	TRBJ1-4	TRBD1	CSVRTGDEKLFF	TGCAGCGTTAGGACAGGGGATGAAAAACTGTTTTTT
.	TRBV15	17	TRBJ2-3	TRBD2	CATSRESGGSFADTQYF	TGTGCCACCAGCAGAGAGAGTGGCGGGAGTTTTGCAGATACGCAGTATTTT
once	TRBV5-5	13	TRBJ1-4	.	CTSSFGGDEKLFF	TGTACCAGCAGCTTCGGGGGGGATGAAAAACTGTTTTTT
.	TRBV7-9	15	TRBJ2-7	TRBD2	CASSSGLAGVYEQYF	TGTGCCAGCAGCTCCGGACTAGCGGGAGTTTACGAGCAGTACTTC
.	TRBV9	15	TRBJ2-1	TRBD2	CASSVDLAGGGEQFF	TGTGCCAGCAGCGTAGACCTAGCGGGAGGGGGTGAGCAGTTCTTC
many	TRBV4-2	15	TRBJ2-7	.	CASSPTVMAGREQYF	TGTGCCAGCAGCCCTACAGTAATGGCGGGAAGGGAGCAGTACTTC
.	TRBV5-4	15	TRBJ2-2	.	CASSLGSTDTGELFF	TGTGCCAGCAGCTTAGGGAGTACTGACACCGGGGAGCTGTTTTTT
.	TRBV19	14	TRBJ1-2	.	CASRIGRANYGYTF	TGTGCCAGTAGAATTGGCAGGGCTAACTATGGCTACACCTTC
.	TRBV7-3	17	TRBJ2-3	.	CASSLTPYPGGTDTQYF	TGTGCCAGCAGCTTAACCCCTTATCCGGGGGGCACAGATACGCAGTATTTT
.	TRBV27	14	TRBJ1-5	TRBD1	CASSLGQGVGPQHF	TGTGCCAGCAGTCTAGGACAGGGTGTGGGGCCCCAGCATTTT